This T cell receptor (beta chain) came from a study of blood T cell repertoires in COVID-19. This table comes from immunoSEQ multiplex PCR, and its TCRdb copy is limited to in-frame clones, with some not included. Of about 210,000 clones detected, approximately 91% appear once; the ten largest clones hold 4% to 5.5%. There are 15 residues in the CDR3. Germline CDR1 KGHSH, CDR2 LQKENI. V was clipped by 5 bases and J by 5 bases; unmatched bases: 8. The TCR sequence derives from a woman in her 40s with acute or convalescent COVID-19. The rearrangement links TRBV18 to TRBJ2-1; 8 bases are a match to TRBD1. The sequenced material came from peripheral blood. The CDR3: CASSEDRVGNNEQFF. The CDR3 nucleotides are TGTGCCAGCTCAGAGGACAGGGTCGGTAACAATGAGCAGTTCTTC.